This paragraph covers one T cell receptor (beta chain) sequence. Ages ranged from about 18 to 89 years, with residence in 24 US areas. Participant reports of clinical history set cohort assignment. The data were taken from a study of blood T cell repertoires in COVID-19. Whole-study context: Sites in the United States, Italy and Spain provided acute and convalescent COVID-19 samples. Sample material is recorded as cDNA or gDNA derived from T cells, B-cell-depleted T cells, or PBMCs.

Sequencing used immunoSEQ multiplex PCR; TCRdb keeps in-frame clones, though not all of them. The table includes 200,000 to 250,000 clones, 86% detected once. V lost 2 bases, J lost 1 base, and 3 bases stayed unmatched. Looked up from germline, CDR1 is MNHNS and CDR2 is SASEGT. The CDR3 sequence is 15 residues long. The chain is built from TRBV6-1 and TRBJ1-1, with 8 bases matching TRBD1. The sequenced material came from PBMCs or T cells enriched from blood (not recorded which). The clonotype comes from a woman aged 40 to 50 with acute COVID-19. The CDR3: CASSEWGTGNTEAFF. Written as DNA, the CDR3 is TGTGCCAGCAGTGAATGGGGGACAGGGAACACTGAAGCTTTCTTT.